The TCR beta chain described here comes from a study of control samples from healthy donors and cancer patients. Profiled with immunoSEQ multiplex PCR; TCRdb holds only in-frame clones, not every one. The repertoire holds some 97,000 clones, with about 88% as singletons. CDR1 and CDR2 (germline): GTSNPN, SVGIG (reference sequence). The CDR3 totals 15 residues. V lost 4 bases, J lost 0 bases, and 14 bases lay in between. The sequence was collected from a woman aged 50 to 60 in good health. This chain connects TRBV30 to TRBJ2-3; no clear D gene. The sample taken for sequencing was blood. CDR3 in DNA: TGTGCCTGGATGCCAGCAGCTTCTAGCACAGATACGCAGTATTTT. It yields the protein CAWMPAASSTDTQYF.